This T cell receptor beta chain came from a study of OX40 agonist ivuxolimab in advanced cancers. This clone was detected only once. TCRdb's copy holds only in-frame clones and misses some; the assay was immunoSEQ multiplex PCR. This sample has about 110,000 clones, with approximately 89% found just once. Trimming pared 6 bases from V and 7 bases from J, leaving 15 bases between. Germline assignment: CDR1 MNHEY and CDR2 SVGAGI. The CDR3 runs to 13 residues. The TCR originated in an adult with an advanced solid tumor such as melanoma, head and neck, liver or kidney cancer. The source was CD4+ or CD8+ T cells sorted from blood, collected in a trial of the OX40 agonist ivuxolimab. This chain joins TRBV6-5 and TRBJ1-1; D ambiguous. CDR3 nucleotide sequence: TGTGCCAGCAGGCAACCGGGAGGCGGTGAAGCTTTCTTT. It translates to CASRQPGGGEAFF.